These 31 T cell receptor beta chains came from one sample sequenced in a study of T cell changes during pregnancy in multiple sclerosis. Repertoires were generated with immunoSEQ multiplex PCR, while TCRdb's copy carries only in-frame clones and drops some. The profile shows approximately 52,000 clones, roughly 88% of them singletons. Sample: CD4+ T cells from peripheral blood mononuclear cells, taken in the second trimester of pregnancy. The receptors were sampled from a female donor with multiple sclerosis, enrolled in a pregnancy study.

The chain joins TRBV5-1 to TRBJ1-6; 8 bases are shared with TRBD1. V trimming: 6 bases; J trimming: 6 bases; junction bases outside the gene matches: 8. The length of the CDR3 is 15 residues. CDR1 and CDR2 from the germline V gene are SGHRS and YFSETQ. DNA of the CDR3: TGCGCCAGCACCTCCCAGGGGGCGGGTAATTCACCCCTCCACTTT. This translates into CASTSQGAGNSPLHF. Full variable domain (rest looked up from reference TRBV5-1 and TRBJ1-6): KAGVTQTPRYLIKTRGQQVTLSCSPISGHRSVSWYQQTPGQGLQFLFEYFSETQRNKGNFPGRFSGRQFSNSRSEMNVSTLELGDSALYLCASTSQGAGNSPLHFGNGTRLTVT.

The gene calls are TRBV2 and TRBJ2-4; 8 bases map to TRBD1. V dropped 6 bases and J dropped 5; count of bases not matched to a gene: 15. The CDR3 is made up of 17 amino acids. The germline V gene has CDR1 SNHLY and CDR2 FYNNEI. This CDR3 is CASSVDRDRWPENIQYF. CDR3 bases: TGTGCCAGCAGCGTCGACAGGGACAGGTGGCCCGAAAACATTCAGTACTTC.

The chain carries TRBV2 and TRBJ1-5; D is undetermined. Trimming stripped 6 bases from V and 6 bases from J, with 12 bases between. This CDR3 is 13 amino acids long. Germline V lookup: CDR1 SNHLY, CDR2 FYNNEI. CDR3 in amino acids: CASSDKAGQPQHF. In DNA form, the CDR3 reads TGTGCCAGCAGCGACAAGGCCGGTCAGCCCCAGCATTTT.

This clone was observed once. This chain connects TRBV28 to TRBJ2-7; TRBD1 matches at 9 bases. V shed 5 bases, J shed 5 bases, and the junction held 10 bases outside the gene matches. The CDR3 is 15 amino acids. Germline-derived CDR1 and CDR2 are MDHEN and SYDVKM. The CDR3 reads CASSPGGTGFHEQYF. The CDR3 DNA follows: TGTGCCAGCAGTCCCGGGGGGACAGGGTTCCACGAGCAGTACTTC. Complete variable domain (other parts from reference TRBV28 and TRBJ2-7): DVKVTQSSRYLVKRTGEKVFLECVQDMDHENMFWYRQDPGLGLRLIYFSYDVKMKEKGDIPEGYSVSREKKERFSLILESASTNQTSMYLCASSPGGTGFHEQYFGPGTRLTVT.

CDR3 loop: CASSTDNEQFF. CDR3 DNA sequence: TGTGCCAGCAGTACGGACAATGAGCAGTTCTTC. The chain has TRBV28 and TRBJ2-1; no definite D call. Deletions cut 5 bases from V and 5 bases from J, with 4 bases between. CDR3 length: 11 amino acids. CDR1 and CDR2 (germline): MDHEN, SYDVKM.

This sequence joins TRBV9 and TRBJ2-2, with D maybe TRBD2 (6 bases). The germline gives CDR1 SGDLS, CDR2 YYNGEE. The CDR3 is 17 residues long. V was clipped by 4 bases and J by 0 bases, with 16 bases between them. CDR3 residues: CASSPVQDYANTGELFF. CDR3 bases: TGTGCCAGCAGCCCAGTACAGGACTATGCGAACACCGGGGAGCTGTTTTTT.

The chain uses TRBV28 and TRBJ1-4, with D perhaps matching TRBD1 (6 bases). V lost 5 bases to trimming and J lost 7 bases, with 26 bases between them. CDR3 length: 18 residues. Germline-derived CDR1 and CDR2 are MDHEN and SYDVKM. The CDR3 sequence is CASSTSLRGGGPGEKLFF. CDR3 DNA sequence: TGTGCCAGCAGTACCTCCCTGAGGGGGGGTGGGCCGGGTGAAAAACTGTTTTTT.

The rearrangement uses TRBV7-3 and TRBJ2-5; 9 bases fit TRBD1. The CDR3 length is 14 residues. Germline loops: CDR1 SGHTA, CDR2 FQGTGA. V shed 3 bases, J shed 5 bases, and the junction held 4 bases outside the gene matches. The CDR3 reads CASSFGTGRETQYF. CDR3 DNA sequence: TGTGCCAGCAGCTTCGGGACAGGGAGGGAGACCCAGTACTTC.

This chain joins TRBV18 and TRBJ1-3; D remains ambiguous. The V end was cut by 3 bases, the J end by 0 bases, with 15 bases between. In germline, CDR1 is KGHSH, CDR2 LQKENI. The CDR3 covers 17 residues. The CDR3 here is CASSPEAALFSGNTIYF. The CDR3 nucleotides are TGTGCCAGCTCACCTGAGGCGGCGCTATTCTCTGGAAACACCATATATTTT.

The V call is TRBV28, the J call TRBJ2-2, with 11 bases lining up with TRBD2. Trimming cost V 1 base and J 0 bases; bases outside gene matches: 4. CDR3 length equals 18 residues. Germline V gives CDR1 MDHEN, CDR2 SYDVKM. The CDR3, as DNA: TGTGCCAGCAGTTTATACAGACTAGCGGGGCCGAACACCGGGGAGCTGTTTTTT. This translates into CASSLYRLAGPNTGELFF.

V gene TRBV5-1 combines with J gene TRBJ2-1; TRBD1 agrees at 8 bases. Germline V gives CDR1 SGHRS, CDR2 YFSETQ. Losses at the gene ends were 3 bases for V and 4 bases for J; bases not matched to a gene: 6. The CDR3 loop spans 15 amino acids. CDR3 amino acids: CASSSQGAPYNEQFF. DNA of the CDR3: TGCGCCAGCAGCTCCCAGGGGGCCCCGTACAATGAGCAGTTCTTC. The complete variable domain, with remaining parts taken from reference TRBV5-1 and TRBJ2-1, reads KAGVTQTPRYLIKTRGQQVTLSCSPISGHRSVSWYQQTPGQGLQFLFEYFSETQRNKGNFPGRFSGRQFSNSRSEMNVSTLELGDSALYLCASSSQGAPYNEQFFGPGTRLTVL.

This clone was observed a single time. CDR3 residues: CASSRTEAFF. The CDR3 bases are TGTGCCAGCAGTCGGACTGAAGCTTTCTTT. The J gene is TRBJ1-1, the V gene TRBV7-9; D not resolved. Per the germline V gene, CDR1 is SEHNR and CDR2 is FQNEAQ (reference sequence). V lost 6 bases and J 5 bases, leaving 4 bases between the germline ends. This CDR3 is 10 amino acids long.

The chain carries TRBV6-5 and TRBJ1-2, with 8 bases that match TRBD1. This CDR3 has 15 amino acids. The J segment lost 8 bases and the V segment lost 2 bases, leaving 10 bases of the junction unmatched. Per the germline V gene, CDR1 is MNHEY and CDR2 is SVGAGI. DNA of the CDR3: TGTGCCAGCAGTTACCGGGACAGGAGCTTGATCGGCTACACCTTC. Amino acids: CASSYRDRSLIGYTF.

V and J are TRBV19 and TRBJ1-5, with 10 positions matching TRBD1. The CDR3 length is 14 residues. The V and J ends lost 4 bases and 6 bases, in that order; junction bases with no gene match: 3. Germline V lookup: CDR1 LNHDA, CDR2 SQIVND (reference sequence). The CDR3 loop is CASSKTGGIQPQHF. The CDR3 nucleotides are TGTGCCAGTAGTAAGACAGGGGGCATTCAGCCCCAGCATTTT.

This clone was counted once. This chain joins TRBV10-3 and TRBJ1-1, with a tentative D call TRBD1 (5 bases). Germline assignment: CDR1 ENHRY and CDR2 SYGVKD. This CDR3 is 13 amino acids long. V lost 2 bases, J lost 3 bases, and 7 bases lay in between. The CDR3 reads CAISEQGYTEAFF. The CDR3 DNA follows: TGTGCCATCAGTGAGCAGGGCTACACTGAAGCTTTCTTT.

In its sample, this clone was seen once. The rearrangement uses TRBV5-5 and TRBJ2-1; TRBD1 is a possible D gene (6 bases). Germline V gene data show CDR1 as SGHKS and CDR2 as YYEKEE (reference sequence). The V end was cut by 4 bases, the J end by 3 bases, with 11 bases between. CDR3 length: 14 amino acids. The CDR3 region has the DNA TGTGCCAGCAGCGCCCCGGACAGCTACAATGAGCAGTTCTTC. It encodes CASSAPDSYNEQFF.

The V call is TRBV11-2, the J call TRBJ2-2, with TRBD2 matching over 7 bases. J gave up 6 bases and V 4 bases, and 14 bases lay outside the gene matches. Germline V lookup: CDR1 SGHAT, CDR2 FQNNGV. This CDR3 comprises 17 residues. CDR3 sequence: CASSSRVGREWAGELFF. The CDR3, as DNA: TGTGCCAGCAGCTCCAGGGTTGGGCGGGAGTGGGCCGGGGAGCTGTTTTTT.

The chain carries TRBV5-1 and TRBJ2-3, with 9 bases that match TRBD2. Germline CDR1 SGHRS, CDR2 YFSETQ. The CDR3 runs to 16 residues. Trimming took 0 bases from V and 4 from J; bases not matched to a gene: 6. CDR3: CASSLVASGNADTQYF. CDR3 sequence (DNA): TGCGCCAGCAGCTTGGTGGCTAGCGGGAACGCAGATACGCAGTATTTT.

This rearrangement joins TRBV6-4 to TRBJ1-2; no clear D. The ends were cut back, 6 bases at V and 4 bases at J, with 18 bases in the middle. CDR1 MRHNA and CDR2 SNTAGT come from the germline V gene. The CDR3 length is 15 residues. This chain's CDR3 is CASREGLARSYGYTF. As DNA, the CDR3 is TGTGCCAGCAGGGAGGGTTTGGCCAGGAGCTATGGCTACACCTTC.

This clone has only one observation. The chain joins TRBV9 to TRBJ2-7, with TRBD1 as a possible D gene (6 bases). The germline V gene encodes CDR1 SGDLS and CDR2 YYNGEE. V was clipped by 4 bases and J by 0 bases, with 14 bases between them. The CDR3 length is 15 residues. The CDR3 DNA sequence: TGTGCCAGCAGCCCCCGGGACACAAGCTCCTACGAGCAGTACTTC. Translated, it gives CASSPRDTSSYEQYF.

Turning to this clone: This sequence may be a read error, since a much larger clone differs from it by one base. The V and J genes are TRBV5-4 and TRBJ2-1, with 11 bases lining up with TRBD2. The CDR3 is 15 residues long. The V gene end was trimmed by 4 bases and the J gene end by 5 bases; junction bases not matched to a gene: 5. Looked up from germline, CDR1 is SGHNT and CDR2 is YYREEE (reference sequence). The DNA for the CDR3 is TGTGCCAGCAGCACCGGGACTAGCGGCCACAATGAGCAGTTCTTC. Translating it yields CASSTGTSGHNEQFF.

This clone was picked up one time. V and J are TRBV6-5 and TRBJ2-1; 9 bases agree with TRBD2. J was trimmed by 10 bases and V by 5 bases; bases with no gene match: 12. The CDR3 is 15 residues long. CDR1 is MNHEY, CDR2 SVGAGI, per germline. CDR3 bases: TGTGCCAGCAGTCCCTCATTTAGCGGGAGTCGGGAGCAGTTCTTC. Its translation is CASSPSFSGSREQFF.

This clone appeared a few times. The chain recombines TRBV4-2 with TRBJ2-3, with TRBD2 matching 16 bases. Trimming took 0 bases from V and 5 from J; bases not matched to a gene: 5. This CDR3 comprises 18 residues. CDR1 is LGHNA and CDR2 is YNFKEQ in the germline V gene. The CDR3 nucleotides are TGTGCCAGCAGCCAAGAGTCGGGGACTAGCGGGAGGGTAGATACGCAGTATTTT. Protein sequence: CASSQESGTSGRVDTQYF.

V gene TRBV11-1 combines with J gene TRBJ2-1; TRBD2 might be the D (5 bases). Trimming shortened V by 5 bases and J by 0 bases, and 8 bases separated the two germline ends. The CDR3 extends over 14 amino acids. Germline loops: CDR1 SGHAT, CDR2 FQDESV (reference sequence). The CDR3 loop reads CASSPGSSYNEQFF. The CDR3 coding sequence is TGTGCCAGCAGCCCGGGGAGCTCCTACAATGAGCAGTTCTTC.

The chain couples TRBV5-4 to TRBJ2-5; 11 nucleotides match TRBD1. With V trimmed by 4 bases and J by 5 bases, 7 bases remained unmatched. This CDR3 comprises 15 residues. Germline V lookup: CDR1 SGHNT, CDR2 YYREEE (reference sequence). CDR3 region: CASSPDRGRVETQYF. The CDR3 bases are TGTGCCAGCAGCCCGGACAGGGGGCGCGTGGAGACCCAGTACTTC.

The rearrangement uses TRBV6-5 and TRBJ2-1; TRBD2 matches 11 bases. This CDR3 spans 16 amino acids. Trimming at V came to 4 bases and at J to 4 bases, leaving 6 bases not matched to a gene. The germline V gene has CDR1 MNHEY and CDR2 SVGAGI. CDR3 sequence reads: CASSLAGGSTYNEQFF. The CDR3 DNA reads TGTGCCAGCAGTTTAGCGGGAGGGTCTACGTACAATGAGCAGTTCTTC.

V gene TRBV10-3 combines with J gene TRBJ2-2; D is perhaps TRBD2 (7 bases). Germline V gene sequence: CDR1 ENHRY, CDR2 SYGVKD. V dropped 0 bases and J dropped 1 base, with 12 bases sitting between them. This CDR3 is 17 amino acids long. CDR3 bases: TGTGCCATCAGTGAGTCGACGGGGGGACAGAACACCGGGGAGCTGTTTTTT. As protein: CAISESTGGQNTGELFF.

This chain links TRBV18 with TRBJ2-5, with 7 positions matching TRBD1. Germline V gene lookup returns CDR1 KGHSH and CDR2 LQKENI. V shed 6 bases and J 2 bases; nucleotides not matched to a gene: 3. There are 13 residues in the CDR3. CDR3 coding DNA: TGTGCCAGCTCGCAGGGACAGCAAGAGACCCAGTACTTC. It specifies CASSQGQQETQYF.

Details on this clone: The same CDR3 also results from other DNA sequences found in this sample. This chain joins TRBV29-1 and TRBJ2-7; 7 positions agree with TRBD2. The CDR3 covers 12 residues. Looked up from germline, CDR1 is SQVTM and CDR2 is ANQGSEA. Unmatched junction bases numbered 5, after V lost 4 bases and J lost 5 bases. The CDR3 here is CSVGQGGDEQYF. The CDR3 region has the DNA TGCAGCGTTGGGCAGGGAGGGGACGAGCAGTACTTC.

The chain uses TRBV10-3 and TRBJ1-4, with unresolved D. CDR1 is ENHRY, CDR2 SYGVKD, per germline. The CDR3 is made up of 13 amino acids. Trimming removed 3 bases from V and 8 bases from J, with 10 bases in between. The CDR3 is CAISDSPEEKLFF. The DNA for the CDR3 is TGTGCCATCAGTGACAGTCCGGAGGAAAAACTGTTTTTT.

In its sample, this clone was seen once. This sequence joins TRBV5-4 and TRBJ1-2; possible D gene TRBD1, 6 bases. Trimming stripped 2 bases from V and 10 bases from J, with 18 bases between. CDR1 SGHNT and CDR2 YYREEE come from the germline V gene (reference sequence). This CDR3 is built from 14 residues. Written as DNA, the CDR3 is TGTGCCAGCAGCTTATCGGGACAACATGGTGTCTACACCTTC. Translating gives CASSLSGQHGVYTF. Full variable domain (rest looked up from reference TRBV5-4 and TRBJ1-2): ETGVTQSPTHLIKTRGQQVTLRCSSQSGHNTVSWYQQALGQGPQFIFQYYREEENGRGNFPPRFSGLQFPNYSSELNVNALELDDSALYLCASSLSGQHGVYTFGSGTRLTVV.